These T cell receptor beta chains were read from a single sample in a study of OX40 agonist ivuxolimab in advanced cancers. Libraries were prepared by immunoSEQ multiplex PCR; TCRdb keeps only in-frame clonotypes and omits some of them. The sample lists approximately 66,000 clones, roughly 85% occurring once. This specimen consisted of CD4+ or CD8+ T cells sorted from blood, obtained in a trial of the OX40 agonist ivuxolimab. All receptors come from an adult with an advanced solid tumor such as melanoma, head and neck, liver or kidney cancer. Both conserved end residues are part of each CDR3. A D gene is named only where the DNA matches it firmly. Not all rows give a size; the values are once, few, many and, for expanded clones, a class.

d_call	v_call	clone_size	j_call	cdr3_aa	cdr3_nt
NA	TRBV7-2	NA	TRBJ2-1	CASSLARGGDEQFF	TGTGCCAGCAGCTTAGCCCGGGGCGGGGATGAGCAGTTCTTC
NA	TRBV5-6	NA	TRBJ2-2	CASSPLWREANTGELFF	TGTGCCAGCAGCCCTCTCTGGAGGGAGGCGAACACCGGGGAGCTGTTTTTT
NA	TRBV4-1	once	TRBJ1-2	CASSLQYGQGVGYTF	TGCGCCAGCAGCCTTCAATATGGGCAGGGCGTCGGCTACACCTTC
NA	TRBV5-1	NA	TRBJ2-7	CASSSVGGRRREQYF	TGCGCCAGCAGCTCGGTTGGGGGGCGCAGACGCGAGCAGTACTTC
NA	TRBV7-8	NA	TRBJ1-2	CASSPLGRAPYGYTF	TGTGCCAGCAGCCCCCTGGGCAGGGCACCCTATGGCTACACCTTC
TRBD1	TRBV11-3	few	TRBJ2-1	CASSFLPGQGATEQFF	TGTGCCAGCAGCTTCTTACCGGGACAGGGGGCCACTGAGCAGTTCTTC
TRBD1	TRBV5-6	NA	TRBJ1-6	CASSRDRNSPLHF	TGTGCCAGCAGCCGGGACAGGAATTCACCCCTCCACTTT
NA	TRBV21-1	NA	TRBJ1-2	CASSRKQLNYGYTF	TGTGCCAGCAGCAGAAAACAGCTTAACTATGGCTACACCTTC
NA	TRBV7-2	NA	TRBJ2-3	CASSLLPGSGTDTQYF	TGTGCCAGCAGCCTCCTGCCGGGTTCGGGCACAGATACGCAGTATTTT
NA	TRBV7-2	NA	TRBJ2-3	CASSFAQRSTDTQYF	TGTGCCAGCAGCTTCGCGCAGCGGAGCACAGATACGCAGTATTTT
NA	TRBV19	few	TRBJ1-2	CASSRLTYGYTF	TGTGCCAGTAGTCGTTTGACCTATGGCTACACCTTC
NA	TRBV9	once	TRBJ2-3	CASSIAVSDTQYF	TGTGCCAGCAGCATTGCGGTTTCAGATACGCAGTATTTT
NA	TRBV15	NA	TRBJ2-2	CAPRGCGELFF	TGTGCCCCCAGGGGATGCGGGGAGCTGTTTTTT
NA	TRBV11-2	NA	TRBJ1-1	CASSFERAEAFF	TGTGCCAGCAGCTTTGAGCGGGCTGAAGCTTTCTTT
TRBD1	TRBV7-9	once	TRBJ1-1	CASSPRDRMNTEAFF	TGTGCCAGCAGCCCCCGGGACAGAATGAACACTGAAGCTTTCTTT
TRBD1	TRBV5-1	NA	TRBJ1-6	CASSTTGDNSPLHF	TGCGCCAGCAGCACAACAGGGGATAATTCACCCCTCCACTTT
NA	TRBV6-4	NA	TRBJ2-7	CASSEAWGSSYEQYF	TGTGCCAGCAGCGAGGCCTGGGGGTCTTCCTACGAGCAGTACTTC
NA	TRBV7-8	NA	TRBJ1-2	CASSTDSNPSYGYTF	TGTGCCAGCAGCACGGACTCAAACCCTAGTTATGGCTACACCTTC
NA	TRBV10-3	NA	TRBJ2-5	CAISGALEVETQYF	TGTGCCATCAGTGGGGCCTTGGAGGTGGAGACCCAGTACTTC
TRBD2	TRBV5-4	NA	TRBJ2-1	CATIMGGGNNEQFF	TGTGCCACGATAATGGGCGGGGGTAACAATGAGCAGTTCTTC
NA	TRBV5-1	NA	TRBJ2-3	CATTRGDGTDTQYF	TGCGCCACCACGAGGGGCGATGGGACAGATACGCAGTATTTT
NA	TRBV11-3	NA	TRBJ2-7	CASSPLQGPHEQYF	TGTGCCAGCAGCCCATTACAGGGTCCCCACGAGCAGTACTTC
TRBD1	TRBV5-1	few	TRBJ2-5	CASSSSGQGRETQYF	TGCGCCAGCAGCTCGAGCGGACAGGGTCGGGAGACCCAGTACTTC
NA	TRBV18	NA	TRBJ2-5	CASSRGREETQYF	TGTGCCAGCTCCCGGGGCAGGGAAGAGACCCAGTACTTC
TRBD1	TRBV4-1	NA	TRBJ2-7	CASSPFGQGVYEQYF	TGCGCCAGCAGCCCTTTTGGCCAGGGGGTTTACGAGCAGTACTTC
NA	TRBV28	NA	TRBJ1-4	CASSPNDRLEKLFF	TGTGCCAGCAGTCCGAATGACAGGCTTGAAAAACTGTTTTTT
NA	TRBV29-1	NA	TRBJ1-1	CSVDEGPNTEAFF	TGCAGCGTTGACGAGGGCCCGAACACTGAAGCTTTCTTT